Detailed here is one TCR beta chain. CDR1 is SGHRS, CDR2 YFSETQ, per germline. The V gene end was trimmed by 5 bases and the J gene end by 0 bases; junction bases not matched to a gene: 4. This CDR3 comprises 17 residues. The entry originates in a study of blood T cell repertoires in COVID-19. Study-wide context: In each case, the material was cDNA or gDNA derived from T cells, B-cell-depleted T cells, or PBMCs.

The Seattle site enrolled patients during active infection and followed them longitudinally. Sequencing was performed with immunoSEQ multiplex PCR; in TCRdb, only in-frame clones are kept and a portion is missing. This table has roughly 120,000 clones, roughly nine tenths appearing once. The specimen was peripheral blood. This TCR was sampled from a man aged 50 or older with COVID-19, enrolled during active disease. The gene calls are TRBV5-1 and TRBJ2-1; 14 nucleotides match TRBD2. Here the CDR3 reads CASRGLAGAHSYNEQFF. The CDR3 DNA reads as TGCGCCAGCAGGGGACTAGCGGGAGCGCACTCCTACAATGAGCAGTTCTTC.